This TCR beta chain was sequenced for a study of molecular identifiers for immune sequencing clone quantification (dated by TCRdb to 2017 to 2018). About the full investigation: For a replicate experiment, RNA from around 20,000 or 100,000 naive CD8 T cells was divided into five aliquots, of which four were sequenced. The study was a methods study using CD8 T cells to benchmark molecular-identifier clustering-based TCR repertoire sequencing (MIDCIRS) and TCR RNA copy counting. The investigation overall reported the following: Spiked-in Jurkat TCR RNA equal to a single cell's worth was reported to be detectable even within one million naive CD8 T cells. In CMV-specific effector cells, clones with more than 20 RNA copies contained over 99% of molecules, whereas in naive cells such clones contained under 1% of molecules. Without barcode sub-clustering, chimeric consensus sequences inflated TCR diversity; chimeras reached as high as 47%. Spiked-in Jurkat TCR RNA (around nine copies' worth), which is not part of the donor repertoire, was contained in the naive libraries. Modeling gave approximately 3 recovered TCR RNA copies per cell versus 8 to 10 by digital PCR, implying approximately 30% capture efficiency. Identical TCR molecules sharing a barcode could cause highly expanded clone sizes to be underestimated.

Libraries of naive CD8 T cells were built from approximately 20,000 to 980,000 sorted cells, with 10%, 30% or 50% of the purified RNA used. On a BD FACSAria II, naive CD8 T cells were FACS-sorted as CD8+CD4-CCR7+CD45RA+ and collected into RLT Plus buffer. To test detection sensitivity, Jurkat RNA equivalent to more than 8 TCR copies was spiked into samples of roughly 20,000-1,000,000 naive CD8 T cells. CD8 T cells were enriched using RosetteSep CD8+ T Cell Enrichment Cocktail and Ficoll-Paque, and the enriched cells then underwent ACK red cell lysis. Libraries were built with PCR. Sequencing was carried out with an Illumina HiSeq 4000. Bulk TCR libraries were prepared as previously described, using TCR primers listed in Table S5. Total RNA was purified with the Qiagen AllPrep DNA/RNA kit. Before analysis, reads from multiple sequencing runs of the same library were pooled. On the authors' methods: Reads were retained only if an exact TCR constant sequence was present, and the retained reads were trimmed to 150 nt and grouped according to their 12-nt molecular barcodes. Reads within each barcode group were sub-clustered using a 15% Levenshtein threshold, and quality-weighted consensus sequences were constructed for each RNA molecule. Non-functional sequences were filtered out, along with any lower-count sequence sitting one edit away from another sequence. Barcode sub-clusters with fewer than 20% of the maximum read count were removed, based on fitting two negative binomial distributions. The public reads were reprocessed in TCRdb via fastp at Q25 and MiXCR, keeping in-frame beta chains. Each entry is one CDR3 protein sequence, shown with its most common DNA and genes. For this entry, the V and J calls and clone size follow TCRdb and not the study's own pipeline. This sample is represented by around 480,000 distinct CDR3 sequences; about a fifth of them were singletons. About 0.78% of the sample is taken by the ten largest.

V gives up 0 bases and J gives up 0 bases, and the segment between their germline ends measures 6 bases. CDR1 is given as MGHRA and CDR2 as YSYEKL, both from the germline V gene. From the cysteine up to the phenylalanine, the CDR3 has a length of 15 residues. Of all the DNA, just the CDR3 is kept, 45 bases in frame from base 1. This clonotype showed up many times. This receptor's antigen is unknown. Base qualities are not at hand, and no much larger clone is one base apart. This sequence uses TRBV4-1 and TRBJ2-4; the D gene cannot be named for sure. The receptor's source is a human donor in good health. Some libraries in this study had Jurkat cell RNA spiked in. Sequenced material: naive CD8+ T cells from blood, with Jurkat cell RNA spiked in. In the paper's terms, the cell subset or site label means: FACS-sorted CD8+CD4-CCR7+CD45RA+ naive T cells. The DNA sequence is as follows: TGCGCCAGCAGCCAAGATGGGGTAGCCAAAAACATTCAGTACTTC. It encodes CASSQDGVAKNIQYF.